These 11 T cell receptor beta chains originate from one sample sequenced in a study of identical twins. TCRdb passed the 5' RACE reads through MiXCR, listing each CDR3 protein once. The data show 200,000 to 300,000 distinct CDR3 sequences, approximately 7% seen once. The sample was also reused in another study, on yellow fever vaccine responses in identical twins.

What was sequenced was memory (CD45RO+) T cells sorted from blood. The receptor set was obtained from a woman younger than 35 in good health.

The rearrangement joins TRBV10-3 to TRBJ1-2; tentative D call: TRBD1 (6 bases). The CDR3 consists of 13 residues. Per the germline V gene, CDR1 is ENHRY and CDR2 is SYGVKD. Trimming removed 4 bases from V and 5 bases from J, with 11 bases in between. The DNA for the CDR3 is TGTGCCATCAGTGCAGGGGCAGGGTATGGCTACACCTTC. It specifies CAISAGAGYGYTF.

This clonotype was recorded at least ten times. The genes are TRBV6-5 and TRBJ2-6; D uncertain. The CDR3 spans 13 residues. Between the trimmed V and J ends, which lost 2 bases and 3 bases, there was a span of 2 bases. Germline lookup yields CDR1 MNHEY and CDR2 SVGAGI. CDR3 region: CASSYGGANVLTF. CDR3 DNA sequence: TGTGCCAGCAGTTACGGTGGGGCCAACGTCCTGACTTTC.

In this sample, this clonotype turned up a few times. The chain combines TRBV5-5 with TRBJ2-2, with 9 bases matching TRBD2. Germline lookup yields CDR1 SGHKS and CDR2 YYEKEE (reference sequence). The CDR3 sequence is 15 residues long. V gave up 6 bases and J gave up 4 bases; unmatched junction bases: 7. CDR3 bases: TGTGCCAGCACCAGGCGGGGGGGTGGCACCGGGGAGCTGTTTTTT. This codes for CASTRRGGGTGELFF.

This clonotype was seen only a few times. CDR3 loop: CASSQWDLPIQETQYF. The CDR3 DNA follows: TGCGCCAGCAGCCAATGGGACCTTCCAATCCAAGAGACCCAGTACTTC. This chain joins TRBV5-1 and TRBJ2-5; D possibly matches TRBD1 or TRBD2 (5 bases each). In germline, CDR1 is SGHRS, CDR2 YFSETQ. This CDR3 has 16 residues. V shed 4 bases and J shed 1 base, with 17 bases lying between them.

J is TRBJ2-7 and V is TRBV3-1; D might be TRBD2 (5 bases). V lost 1 base, J lost 6 bases, and 13 bases lay in between. Germline V gene lookup returns CDR1 LGHDT and CDR2 YNNKEL (reference sequence). The CDR3 totals 14 residues. CDR3 residues: CASSQGTGRGEQYF. For the CDR3, the DNA is TGTGCCAGCAGCCAAGGGACGGGGAGAGGCGAGCAGTACTTC.

This clonotype was recorded many times. This chain connects TRBV5-1 to TRBJ1-1; 11 positions agree with TRBD1. Germline trimming cut 5 bases from V and 7 bases from J; bases unmatched to any gene: 7. CDR3 length equals 14 residues. Germline lookup yields CDR1 SGHRS and CDR2 YFSETQ. The DNA of the CDR3 is TGCGCCAGCAGAACCGGGACAGGGGGGAATGAAGCTTTCTTT. Protein product: CASRTGTGGNEAFF.

This clonotype has a handful of counts. The chain joins TRBV11-3 to TRBJ2-2; D may be TRBD1 or TRBD2 (5 bases each). The V gene lost 5 bases and the J gene lost 4 bases, with 11 bases spanning the gap. Germline CDR1 and CDR2: SGHNT and YENEEA. The CDR3 runs 14 residues. The chain's CDR3 is CASSLADSTGELFF. In nucleotides, the CDR3 is TGTGCCAGCAGCCTAGCAGACAGCACCGGGGAGCTGTTTTTT.

There are a few counts of this clonotype. The genes are TRBV28 and TRBJ2-1; 7 bases match TRBD2. Unmatched junction bases numbered 8, after V lost 6 bases and J lost 6 bases. The germline CDR1 and CDR2 sequences are MDHEN and SYDVKM. The CDR3 is made up of 14 amino acids. CDR3 sequence reads: CASRQGLGPNEQFF. In nucleotides, the CDR3 is TGTGCCAGCAGGCAAGGACTAGGACCCAATGAGCAGTTCTTC.

This clonotype came up many times. This sequence joins TRBV11-2 and TRBJ2-7; no definite D call. Per the germline V gene, CDR1 is SGHAT and CDR2 is FQNNGV. V was pared by 0 bases and J by 1 base, with 7 bases between. This CDR3 has 14 amino acids. The CDR3 sequence is CASSLDPASYEQYF. The DNA for the CDR3 is TGTGCCAGCAGCTTAGACCCAGCTTCCTACGAGCAGTACTTC. The whole variable domain, filled in from reference TRBV11-2 and TRBJ2-7, reads EAGVAQSPRYKIIEKRQSVAFWCNPISGHATLYWYQQILGQGPKLLIQFQNNGVVDDSQLPKDRFSAERLKGVDSTLKIQPAKLEDSAVYLCASSLDPASYEQYFGPGTRLTVT.

The sample holds a few counts of this clonotype. The chain joins TRBV10-2 to TRBJ2-1, with D unclear. This CDR3 region has 11 residues. V was trimmed by 2 bases and J by 12 bases, leaving 8 bases between them. Germline CDR1 is WSHSY and CDR2 is SAAADI. CDR3 residues: CASSELHGQFF. CDR3 bases: TGCGCCAGCAGTGAGCTCCATGGGCAGTTCTTC.

In this sample, this clonotype turned up many times. The CDR3 spells CSVCRTLYVDEQFF. Here the CDR3 DNA reads TGCAGCGTTTGTAGGACCCTATATGTGGATGAGCAGTTCTTC. The chain joins TRBV29-1 to TRBJ2-1, with D hard to call. V lost 5 bases to trimming and J lost 8 bases, with 19 bases between them. Germline V gene lookup returns CDR1 SQVTM and CDR2 ANQGSEA. This CDR3 region has 14 residues.